This T cell receptor (beta chain) was recovered during a study of T-cell reconstitution after alpha-beta-depleted transplantation in children (dated by TCRdb to about 2016). About the study as a whole: T-cell immune reconstitution after TCRalphabeta/CD19-depleted allogeneic hematopoietic cell transplantation in children was quantitatively tracked in the study by means of TCR repertoire profiling. Overall results and qualifications from the work: The apparently early alphabetaT-cell count recovery about two months after transplant was reportedly dependent on only several hundred rapidly expanded clones derived from non-depleted graft cells. Over subsequent months, a decline in hyperexpanded clone frequencies was noted, and after one year, T-cell counts and TCRbeta diversity were mostly ascribed to newly produced T cells. In some patients, the high TCRbeta diversity seen at day 60 was put down to recipient T cells and intrathymic progenitors that had survived conditioning.

The V and J ends are trimmed by 4 bases and 0 bases, leaving 6 bases between them. The cysteine opens and the phenylalanine closes a CDR3 of 13 amino acids. The read is trimmed to its CDR3 DNA, 39 bases read in frame from base 1. In the germline V gene (reference sequence), CDR1 corresponds to DFQATT and CDR2 to SNEGSKA. The sample's treatment or condition label is to be understood as: allogeneic hematopoietic cell transplantation with graft depleted of TCRalphabeta T cells and CD19 B cells. Transplant recipients were children who received TCRalphabeta/CD19-depleted allogeneic hematopoietic cell grafts. Libraries were prepared through PCR. Instrument on record: Illumina HiSeq 2500. TCR libraries were prepared with molecular barcoding, using unique molecular identifiers to normalize TCRbeta repertoire quantification. TCRdb passed the public sequencing reads through fastp at Q25 and MiXCR, retaining productive beta sequences. Rows are unified per CDR3 protein, each entry keeping the most common DNA and genes. Present in this sample are some 830,000 distinct CDR3 sequences, around 15% of which were seen just once. Approximately 5% of the sample is held by the ten biggest clonotypes.

On this clonotype: Its antigen remains undetermined. No clone much larger than this one lies a single base away; base qualities are absent.

The sequence came from a male patient younger than 18 who had a stem cell transplant for acute lymphoblastic leukemia, so the T cells may come from the graft donor. The material was PBMCs, mostly from graft donor cells, obtained 360 days after TCRalphabeta/CD19-depleted stem cell transplant. The chain employs TRBV20-1 and TRBJ1-4; a confident D gene designation cannot be given. The nucleotides read TGCAGTGCTATACACTCAACTAATGAAAAACTGTTTTTT. Its amino acids are CSAIHSTNEKLFF.